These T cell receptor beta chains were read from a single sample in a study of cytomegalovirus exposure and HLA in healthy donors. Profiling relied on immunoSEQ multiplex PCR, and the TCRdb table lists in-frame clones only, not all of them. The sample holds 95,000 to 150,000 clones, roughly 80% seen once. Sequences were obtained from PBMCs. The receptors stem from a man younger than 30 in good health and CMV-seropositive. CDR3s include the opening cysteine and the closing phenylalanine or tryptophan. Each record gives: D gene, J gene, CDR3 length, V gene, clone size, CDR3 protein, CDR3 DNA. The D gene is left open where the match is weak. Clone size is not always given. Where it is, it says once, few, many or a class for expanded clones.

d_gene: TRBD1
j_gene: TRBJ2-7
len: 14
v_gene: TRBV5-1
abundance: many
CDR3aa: CASKTGQGAYEQYF
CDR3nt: TGCGCCAGCAAAACCGGACAGGGTGCCTACGAGCAGTACTTC

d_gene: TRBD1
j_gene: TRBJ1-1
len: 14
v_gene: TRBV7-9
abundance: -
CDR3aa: CASSKQGGRPEAFF
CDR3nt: TGTGCCAGCAGCAAACAGGGGGGGAGACCTGAAGCTTTCTTT

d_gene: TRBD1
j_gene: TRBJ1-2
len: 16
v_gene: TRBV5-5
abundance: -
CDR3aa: CASTRGPGGYGYGYTF
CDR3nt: TGTGCCAGCACCCGGGGGCCAGGGGGCTATGGCTATGGCTACACCTTC

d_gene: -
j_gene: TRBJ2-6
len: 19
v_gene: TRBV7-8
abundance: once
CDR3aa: CASHPGGQTPSSGANVLTF
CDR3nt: TGTGCCAGCCATCCCGGTGGACAGACCCCCTCCTCTGGGGCCAACGTCCTGACTTTC

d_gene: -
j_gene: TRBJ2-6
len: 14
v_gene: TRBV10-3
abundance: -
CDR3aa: CASSDNSGANVLTF
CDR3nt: TGTGCCAGCAGTGACAACTCTGGGGCCAACGTCCTGACTTTC

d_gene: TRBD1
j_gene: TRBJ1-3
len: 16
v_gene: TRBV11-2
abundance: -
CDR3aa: CASSNKGQGTGNTIYF
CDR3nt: TGTGCCAGCAGCAATAAGGGACAGGGGACTGGAAACACCATATATTTT

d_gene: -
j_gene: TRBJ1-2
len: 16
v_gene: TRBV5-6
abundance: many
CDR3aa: CASSLGGTWTVDGYTF
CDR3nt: TGTGCCAGCAGCTTGGGGGGGACGTGGACAGTGGATGGCTACACCTTC

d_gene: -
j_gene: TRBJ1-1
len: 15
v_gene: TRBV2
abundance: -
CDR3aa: CASSVPAGMNTEAFF
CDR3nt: TGTGCCAGCAGTGTACCCGCAGGAATGAACACTGAAGCTTTCTTT

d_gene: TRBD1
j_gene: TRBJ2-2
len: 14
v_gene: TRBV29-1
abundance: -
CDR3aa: CSAVTGVNTGELFF
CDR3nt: TGCAGCGCCGTGACAGGGGTCAACACCGGGGAGCTGTTTTTT

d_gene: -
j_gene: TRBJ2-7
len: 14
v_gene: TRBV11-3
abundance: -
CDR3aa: CASRRKDRPYEQYF
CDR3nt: TGTGCCAGCAGAAGGAAGGACAGACCCTACGAGCAGTACTTC

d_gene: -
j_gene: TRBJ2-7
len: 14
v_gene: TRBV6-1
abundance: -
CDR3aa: CASRPAGGSYEQYF
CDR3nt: TGTGCCAGCAGGCCCGCCGGGGGCTCCTACGAGCAGTACTTC

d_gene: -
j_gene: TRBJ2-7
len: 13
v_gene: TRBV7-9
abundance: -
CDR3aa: CSSSGTGSYEQYF
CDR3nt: TGTTCCAGCAGCGGTACAGGGTCTTACGAGCAGTACTTC

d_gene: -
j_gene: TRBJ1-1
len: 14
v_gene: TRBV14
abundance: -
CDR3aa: CASSQTALNTEAFF
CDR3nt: TGTGCCAGCAGCCAGACAGCTTTGAACACTGAAGCTTTCTTT

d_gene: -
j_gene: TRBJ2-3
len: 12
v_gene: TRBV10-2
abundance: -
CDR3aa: CASRQARDTQYF
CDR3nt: TGCGCCAGCAGGCAAGCGAGGGATACGCAGTATTTT

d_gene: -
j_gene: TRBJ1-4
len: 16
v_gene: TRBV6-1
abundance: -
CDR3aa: CASSERRGVGDEKLFF
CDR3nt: TGTGCCAGCAGTGAAAGGCGGGGGGTGGGGGACGAAAAACTGTTTTTT

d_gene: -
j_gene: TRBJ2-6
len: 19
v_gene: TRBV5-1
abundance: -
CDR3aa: CASSSSPRGARSGANVLTF
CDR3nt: TGCGCCAGCAGCTCCTCTCCCCGGGGGGCCCGTTCTGGGGCCAACGTCCTGACTTTC

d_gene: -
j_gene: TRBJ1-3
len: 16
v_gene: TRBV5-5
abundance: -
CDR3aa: CASRLTETGTGNTIYF
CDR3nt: TGTGCCAGCAGGTTGACCGAAACAGGGACTGGAAACACCATATATTTT

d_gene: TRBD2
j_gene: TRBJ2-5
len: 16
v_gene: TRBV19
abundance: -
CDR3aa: CASSTKIAGVMKTQYF
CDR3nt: TGTGCCAGTAGTACAAAAATAGCGGGAGTCATGAAGACCCAGTACTTC

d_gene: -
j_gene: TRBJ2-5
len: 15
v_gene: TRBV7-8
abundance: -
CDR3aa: CASSLARLAQETQYF
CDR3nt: TGTGCCAGCAGCTTAGCAAGGCTAGCGCAAGAGACCCAGTACTTC

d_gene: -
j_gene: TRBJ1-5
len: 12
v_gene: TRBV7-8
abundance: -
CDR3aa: CASSFGYQPQHF
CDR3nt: TGTGCCAGCAGCTTCGGGTACCAGCCCCAGCATTTT

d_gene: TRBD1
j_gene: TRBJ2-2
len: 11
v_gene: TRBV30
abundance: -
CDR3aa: CAWKGAVELFF
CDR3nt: TGTGCCTGGAAGGGGGCTGTGGAGCTGTTTTTT

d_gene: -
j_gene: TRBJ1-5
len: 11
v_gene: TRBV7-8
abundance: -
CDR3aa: CASSLSGSQHF
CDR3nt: TGTGCCAGCAGCCTGTCGGGGTCCCAGCATTTT

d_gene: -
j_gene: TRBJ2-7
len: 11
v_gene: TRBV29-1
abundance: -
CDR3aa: CSVPGLREQYF
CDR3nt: TGCAGCGTTCCGGGTTTGCGCGAGCAGTACTTC

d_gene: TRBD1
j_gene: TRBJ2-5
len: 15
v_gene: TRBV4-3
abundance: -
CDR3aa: CASSQGTGVQETQYF
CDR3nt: TGCGCCAGCAGCCAAGGGACAGGGGTCCAAGAGACCCAGTACTTC

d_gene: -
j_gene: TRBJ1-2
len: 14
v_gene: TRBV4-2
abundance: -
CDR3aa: CASSLLRTNYGYTF
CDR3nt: TGTGCCAGCAGCCTGTTGAGGACTAACTATGGCTACACCTTC

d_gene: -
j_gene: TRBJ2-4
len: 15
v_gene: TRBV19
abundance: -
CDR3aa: CASSSEGLAKNIQYF
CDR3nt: TGTGCCAGTAGTTCGGAGGGGTTAGCCAAAAACATTCAGTACTTC

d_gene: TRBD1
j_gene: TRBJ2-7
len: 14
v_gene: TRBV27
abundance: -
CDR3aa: CASSFGTGGYEQYF
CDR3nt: TGTGCCAGCAGTTTTGGGACAGGGGGCTACGAGCAGTACTTC

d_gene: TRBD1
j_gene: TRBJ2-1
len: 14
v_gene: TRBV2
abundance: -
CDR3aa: CASRSGTGDNEQFF
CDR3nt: TGTGCCAGCAGGTCCGGGACAGGTGACAATGAGCAGTTCTTC

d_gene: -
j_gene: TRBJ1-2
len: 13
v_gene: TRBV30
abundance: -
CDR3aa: CARKDSSSWGYTF
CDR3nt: TGTGCCAGAAAGGACAGCTCTTCATGGGGCTACACCTTC

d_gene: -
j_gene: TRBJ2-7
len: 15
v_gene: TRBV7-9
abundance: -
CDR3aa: CASSSTGGLGYEQYF
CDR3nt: TGTGCCAGCAGCTCCACCGGGGGTCTGGGGTACGAGCAGTACTTC

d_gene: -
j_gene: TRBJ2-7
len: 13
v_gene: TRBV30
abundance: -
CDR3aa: CAWSGLSIHEQYF
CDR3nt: TGTGCCTGGAGCGGGTTATCCATCCACGAGCAGTACTTC

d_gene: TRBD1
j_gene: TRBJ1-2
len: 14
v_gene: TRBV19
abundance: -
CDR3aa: CASRHDRESYGYTF
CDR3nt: TGTGCCAGTAGACATGACAGGGAAAGCTATGGCTACACCTTC

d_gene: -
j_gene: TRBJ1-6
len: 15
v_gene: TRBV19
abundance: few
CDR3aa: CASSTHGGRDSPLHF
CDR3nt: TGTGCCAGTAGTACTCACGGGGGTCGGGATTCACCCCTCCACTTT

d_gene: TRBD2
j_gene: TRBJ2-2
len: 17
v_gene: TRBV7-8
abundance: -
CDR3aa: CASSLRVLAANTGELFF
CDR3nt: TGTGCCAGCAGCTTAAGAGTCCTAGCGGCGAACACCGGGGAGCTGTTTTTT

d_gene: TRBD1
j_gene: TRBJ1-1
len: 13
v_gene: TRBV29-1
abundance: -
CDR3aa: CSVRDRANTEAFF
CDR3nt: TGCAGCGTCCGGGACAGGGCGAACACTGAAGCTTTCTTT

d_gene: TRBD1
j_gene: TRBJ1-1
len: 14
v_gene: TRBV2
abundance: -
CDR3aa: CASSGITGASKAFF
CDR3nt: TGTGCCAGCAGTGGTATAACAGGGGCCTCAAAAGCTTTCTTT

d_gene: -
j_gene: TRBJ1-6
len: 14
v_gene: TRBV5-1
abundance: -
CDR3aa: CASSLAGRGSPLHF
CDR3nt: TGCGCCAGCAGCTTGGCCGGTCGGGGATCACCCCTCCACTTT

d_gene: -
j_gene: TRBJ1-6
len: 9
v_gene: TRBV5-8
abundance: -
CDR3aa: CASSPPLHF
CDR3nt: TGTGCCAGCAGCCCTCCCCTCCACTTT

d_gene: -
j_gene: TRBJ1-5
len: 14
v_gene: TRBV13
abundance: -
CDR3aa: CASSLGQGGQPQHF
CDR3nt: TGTGCCAGCAGCTTAGGACAGGGCGGCCAGCCCCAGCATTTT

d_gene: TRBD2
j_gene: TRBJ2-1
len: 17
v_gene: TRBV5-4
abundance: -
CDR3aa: CASSLNVRLAGNNEQFF
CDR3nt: TGTGCCAGCAGCTTGAACGTTAGACTAGCGGGGAACAATGAGCAGTTCTTC

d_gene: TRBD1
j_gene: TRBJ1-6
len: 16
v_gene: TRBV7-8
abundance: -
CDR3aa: CASSARTGGFGSPLHF
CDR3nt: TGTGCCAGCAGCGCCCGGACAGGTGGATTTGGTTCACCCCTCCACTTT

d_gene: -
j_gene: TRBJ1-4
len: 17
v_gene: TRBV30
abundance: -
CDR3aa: CAWSVRPFALTNEKLFF
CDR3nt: TGTGCCTGGAGTGTACGCCCCTTCGCGCTGACTAATGAAAAACTGTTTTTT

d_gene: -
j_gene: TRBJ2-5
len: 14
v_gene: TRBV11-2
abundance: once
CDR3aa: CASSLSRGQETQYF
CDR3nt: TGTGCCAGCTCACTATCCCGGGGCCAAGAGACCCAGTACTTC

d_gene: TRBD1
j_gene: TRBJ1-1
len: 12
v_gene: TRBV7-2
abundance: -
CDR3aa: CASSLDRGEAFF
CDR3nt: TGTGCCAGCAGCTTAGACAGGGGCGAAGCTTTCTTT

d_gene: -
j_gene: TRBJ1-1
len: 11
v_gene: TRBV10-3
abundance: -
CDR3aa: CAISDLTEAFF
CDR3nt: TGTGCCATCAGTGATTTAACTGAAGCTTTCTTT

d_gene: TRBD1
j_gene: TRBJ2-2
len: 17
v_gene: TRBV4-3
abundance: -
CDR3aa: CASSMGQGRVTPGELFF
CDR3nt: TGCGCCAGCAGCATGGGACAGGGGCGTGTTACACCCGGGGAGCTGTTTTTT

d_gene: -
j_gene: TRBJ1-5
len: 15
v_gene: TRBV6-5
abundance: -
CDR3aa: CASSYSAGSNQPQHF
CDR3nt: TGTGCCAGCAGTTACTCAGCAGGCAGCAATCAGCCCCAGCATTTT

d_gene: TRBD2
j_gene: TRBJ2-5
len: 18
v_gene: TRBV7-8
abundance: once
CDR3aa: CASSLAISGSIDQETQYF
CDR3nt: TGTGCCAGCAGCTTAGCAATTAGCGGGAGCATTGATCAAGAGACCCAGTACTTC

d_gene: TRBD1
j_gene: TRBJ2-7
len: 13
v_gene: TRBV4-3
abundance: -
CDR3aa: CASSQAGGLEQYF
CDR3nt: TGCGCCAGCAGCCAAGCAGGGGGCCTCGAGCAGTACTTC

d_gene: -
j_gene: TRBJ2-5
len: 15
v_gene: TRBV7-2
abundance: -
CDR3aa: CASSLALQGLETQYF
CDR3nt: TGTGCCAGCAGCTTAGCCTTGCAGGGCTTGGAGACCCAGTACTTC